This T cell receptor (beta chain) was captured by sequencing in a study of early T cells in non-severe SARS-CoV-2 infection. Overall study findings and caveats: VDJdb matching, biased toward anti-spike CD8 responses, missed private and CD4 specificities.

Individual cDNA molecules carried attached unique molecular identifiers. TCRdb ran MiXCR on the 5' RACE reads and lists one entry per CDR3 protein. Of tens of thousands of distinct CDR3 sequences in the sample, about 9.3% were seen once. This clonotype was counted a few times. Its antigen remains unidentified. The specimen was whole blood. The receptor was isolated from an adult who was a healthcare worker with PCR-confirmed SARS-CoV-2 infection or an uninfected control (not recorded which).

The CDR3, as DNA: TGCAGCGTTGGCCAGGGGATGGGCTACGAGCAGTACTTC. Its translation is CSVGQGMGYEQYF. This chain links TRBV29-1 with TRBJ2-7, with D tentatively TRBD1 (6 bases). The CDR3 is made up of 13 amino acids. V gave up 4 bases and J gave up 3 bases, with 13 bases separating them. Germline CDR1 SQVTM, CDR2 ANQGSEA.